A selection of T cell receptor beta chains follows, all from one sample in a study of shared clonotypes between healthy human individuals. Assay used: immunoSEQ multiplex PCR; TCRdb lists only in-frame clones, some missing. The sample carries about 2 million clones, roughly 95% recorded once. Sequences were obtained from naive CD8+ T cells sorted from blood. These receptors all come from a man younger than 35 in good health. The CDR3 runs from the conserved cysteine through the conserved F or W. D genes are given only for firm matches. Clone size is stated in some rows and not others, as once, few, many or a class when expanded.

>once|TRBV2|TRBJ1-6|.
TGTGCCAGCATCCCCAACTCCTATAATTCACCCCTCCACTTT
CASIPNSYNSPLHF
>.|TRBV28|TRBJ2-7|.
TGTGCCAGCAGTATTTCGGACGAGCAGTACTTC
CASSISDEQYF
>.|TRBV4-1|TRBJ2-1|TRBD2
TGCGCCAGCAGCCAAGACTGGACTAGCCTCGGTGAGCAGTTCTTC
CASSQDWTSLGEQFF
>.|TRBV27|TRBJ2-7|.
TGTGCCAGCAGTTTCTACGGGGGATCTCGCGAGCAGTACTTC
CASSFYGGSREQYF
>few|TRBV9|TRBJ1-4|TRBD1
TGTGCCAGCAGCGTAGCAGGGGGCGATGAAAAACTGTTTTTT
CASSVAGGDEKLFF
>.|TRBV19|TRBJ2-1|TRBD2
TGTGCCAGTAGACAGACTAGCGGGGGCTACAATGAGCAGTTCTTC
CASRQTSGGYNEQFF
>.|TRBV7-8|TRBJ1-5|.
TGTGCCAGCAGCTTAGCTGGGCAGGGGAATCAGCCCCAGCATTTT
CASSLAGQGNQPQHF
>.|TRBV19|TRBJ2-1|.
TGTGCCAGTCGGGATACCTCCTACAATGAGCAGTTCTTC
CASRDTSYNEQFF
>.|TRBV10-1|TRBJ2-2|TRBD2
TGCGCCAGCAGCGCTGGACTAGCGGGAGACCAATGGAACACCGGGGAGCTGTTTTTT
CASSAGLAGDQWNTGELFF
>.|TRBV6-1|TRBJ2-1|.
TGTGCCAGCAGTGAAAAGGGGGGAAACTCCTACAATGAGCAGTTCTTC
CASSEKGGNSYNEQFF
>.|TRBV6-6|TRBJ1-2|.
TGTGCCAGCAGTTTCTCTGGGAAGCGCGGCTACACCTTC
CASSFSGKRGYTF